The TCR beta chain described here comes from a study of blood T cell repertoires in COVID-19. About the study: The United States, Italy and Spain supplied acute and convalescent COVID-19 samples. Sample material is recorded as cDNA or gDNA derived from T cells, B-cell-depleted T cells, or PBMCs.

Some clones are missing from TCRdb's copy, which holds only in-frame ones; the method was immunoSEQ multiplex PCR. This sample carries 300,000 to 350,000 clones, 90% of them seen once, and the ten largest clones take 2.5% to 3.5%. From germline, CDR1 is MNHEY and CDR2 SMNVEV (reference sequence). The CDR3 has 15 amino acids. V trimming: 5 bases; J trimming: 1 base; junction bases outside the gene matches: 8. The chain recombines TRBV27 with TRBJ2-7, with 7 positions matching TRBD1. The sequenced sample consisted of peripheral blood. The receptor was isolated from a woman between 25 and 40 years old with COVID-19, enrolled during active disease. The CDR3 spells CASSLTGTESYEQYF. The CDR3 bases are TGTGCCAGCAGTCTCACCGGGACAGAGTCCTACGAGCAGTACTTC.